This TCR beta chain is drawn from a study of blood T cell repertoires in COVID-19. Overall study context: PBMCs, B-cell-depleted T cells, or T cells were the source of the cDNA or gDNA that made up the material.

Per germline, CDR1 SGHRS and CDR2 YFSETQ. The CDR3 runs to 16 residues. Trimming took 4 bases from V and 1 from J; bases not matched to a gene: 9. This table comes from immunoSEQ multiplex PCR, and its TCRdb copy is limited to in-frame clones, with some not included. The table includes about 160,000 clones, approximately 79% detected once. This sequence was found in a woman between 55 and 75 years old with COVID-19, enrolled during active disease. Sequencing used peripheral blood. V and J are TRBV5-1 and TRBJ2-3, with 7 nucleotides matching TRBD2. The CDR3 coding sequence is TGCGCCAGCAGCGTAGAGCGGGGAGGGGGCACAGATACGCAGTATTTT. The encoded protein is CASSVERGGGTDTQYF. Variable domain in full (rest from reference TRBV5-1 and TRBJ2-3): KAGVTQTPRYLIKTRGQQVTLSCSPISGHRSVSWYQQTPGQGLQFLFEYFSETQRNKGNFPGRFSGRQFSNSRSEMNVSTLELGDSALYLCASSVERGGGTDTQYFGPGTRLTVL.